These 2 T cell receptor beta chains originate from one sample sequenced in a study of cytomegalovirus exposure and HLA in healthy donors. The repertoire was sequenced with immunoSEQ multiplex PCR; TCRdb's copy has only in-frame clones and lacks some. Counted here are hundreds of thousands of clones, 88% occurring once; the ten biggest clones make up about 0.99%. What was sequenced was PBMCs. The receptors were sampled from a woman between 18 and 29 years old in good health and CMV-seronegative.

As regards this clone: The sample contains more than one DNA sequence encoding this CDR3. The CDR3 bases are TGTGCCAGCAGCCGGACAGGGGGCTCCTACGAGCAGTACTTC. It specifies CASSRTGGSYEQYF. The rearrangement uses TRBV6-5 and TRBJ2-7; 10 bases align to TRBD1. This CDR3 has 14 residues. V gave up 6 bases and J gave up 0 bases; unmatched junction bases: 2. CDR1 is MNHEY and CDR2 is SVGAGI in the germline V gene.

This clone turned up a few times. The gene calls are TRBV2 and TRBJ1-2, with 7 bases matching TRBD1. Germline assignment: CDR1 SNHLY and CDR2 FYNNEI. The CDR3 totals 13 residues. With V trimmed by 3 bases and J by 2 bases, 0 bases remained unmatched. The CDR3 protein is CASSEGQNYGYTF. For the CDR3, the DNA is TGTGCCAGCAGTGAGGGACAGAACTATGGCTACACCTTC. Drawing the rest from reference TRBV2 and TRBJ1-2, the complete variable domain is EPEVTQTPSHQVTQMGQEVILRCVPISNHLYFYWYRQILGQKVEFLVSFYNNEISEKSEIFDDQFSVERPDGSNFTLKIRSTKLEDSAMYFCASSEGQNYGYTFGSGTRLTVV.